What follows are 8 T cell receptor beta chains derived from one specimen sequenced in a study of blood T cell repertoires in COVID-19. Data came from immunoSEQ multiplex PCR; TCRdb stores just in-frame clones and leaves some out. This sample carries about 420,000 clones, around 90% of them seen once, and the ten largest clones take about 0.91%. Source material: peripheral blood. The receptor source for this set is a man aged 18 to 29 with COVID-19, enrolled during active disease.

The V and J genes are TRBV4-1 and TRBJ2-1; tentatively, D is TRBD2 (5 bases). The CDR3 has 16 amino acids. Germline CDR1 and CDR2: MGHRA and YSYEKL. Trimming stripped 4 bases from V and 6 bases from J, with 19 bases between. The CDR3 DNA sequence: TGCGCCAGCAGCCCCAGCTTTAGGAGGCTAGGCAATGAGCAGTTCTTC. Amino acid sequence: CASSPSFRRLGNEQFF.

The V call is TRBV5-1, the J call TRBJ1-2; 7 positions agree with TRBD1. V shed 4 bases and J 7 bases; nucleotides not matched to a gene: 16. The CDR3 sequence is 16 residues long. The germline V gene has CDR1 SGHRS and CDR2 YFSETQ. DNA for the CDR3: TGCGCCAGCAGCAACACTAACAGGGGCCTAGAGGGTGGCTACACCTTC. It translates to CASSNTNRGLEGGYTF.

This rearrangement joins TRBV28 to TRBJ1-5, with D possibly matching TRBD1 (5 bases). There are 12 residues in the CDR3. The germline V gene encodes CDR1 MDHEN and CDR2 SYDVKM. Trimming removed 8 bases at V and 5 bases at J, with 10 bases between. The CDR3 spells CASGRAYQPQHF. As DNA, the CDR3 is TGTGCCAGCGGCAGGGCGTATCAGCCCCAGCATTTT.

The chain recombines TRBV5-1 with TRBJ2-1, with a weak D call TRBD2 (6 bases). Trimming left V 5 bases short and J 1 base short, with 13 bases between. The CDR3 is 15 amino acids. Germline V gene data show CDR1 as SGHRS and CDR2 as YFSETQ. This CDR3 reads CASRVGLQSYNEQFF. The CDR3 DNA reads as TGCGCCAGCAGGGTTGGACTACAATCCTACAATGAGCAGTTCTTC.

V is TRBV4-1 and J is TRBJ1-2, with 7 bases aligning to TRBD1. Germline-derived CDR1 and CDR2 are MGHRA and YSYEKL. V gave up 1 base and J gave up 3 bases; unmatched junction bases: 8. This CDR3 is 16 amino acids long. The CDR3 DNA is TGCGCCAGCAGCCAAGTATCTGTGGGACAGCACTATGGCTACACCTTC. Protein product: CASSQVSVGQHYGYTF.

The rearrangement uses TRBV7-2 and TRBJ2-3; the D is unclear. The germline V and J ends were trimmed by 1 base and 4 bases, with 12 bases remaining between them. Germline values: CDR1 SGHTA, CDR2 FQGNSA. This CDR3 is 15 amino acids long. The CDR3, as DNA: TGTGCCAGCAGCTTAGGCCTAGGAGTCTCAGATACGCAGTATTTT. It codes for CASSLGLGVSDTQYF.

This clone was counted once. The chain has TRBV7-6 and TRBJ1-3; TRBD1 might be the D (6 bases). Between the trimmed V and J ends, which lost 4 bases and 0 bases, there was a span of 13 bases. From germline, CDR1 is SGHVS and CDR2 FNYEAQ. The length of the CDR3 is 16 residues. CDR3 loop: CASSSQGWGSGNTIYF. The CDR3 coding sequence is TGTGCCAGCAGCTCACAGGGCTGGGGCTCTGGAAACACCATATATTTT.

The rearrangement links TRBV14 to TRBJ2-1, with TRBD2 matching 8 bases. Per germline, CDR1 SGHDN and CDR2 FVKESK. The CDR3 contains 15 residues. V lost 1 base and J lost 4; bases outside the gene matches: 3. CDR3 bases: TGTGCCAGCAGCCAAGGACTAGCGTATTACAATGAGCAGTTCTTC. Translating it yields CASSQGLAYYNEQFF. Using reference TRBV14 and TRBJ2-1 for the parts outside the CDR3, the full variable domain is EAGVTQFPSHSVIEKGQTVTLRCDPISGHDNLYWYRRVMGKEIKFLLHFVKESKQDESGMPNNRFLAERTGGTYSTLKVQPAELEDSGVYFCASSQGLAYYNEQFFGPGTRLTVL.